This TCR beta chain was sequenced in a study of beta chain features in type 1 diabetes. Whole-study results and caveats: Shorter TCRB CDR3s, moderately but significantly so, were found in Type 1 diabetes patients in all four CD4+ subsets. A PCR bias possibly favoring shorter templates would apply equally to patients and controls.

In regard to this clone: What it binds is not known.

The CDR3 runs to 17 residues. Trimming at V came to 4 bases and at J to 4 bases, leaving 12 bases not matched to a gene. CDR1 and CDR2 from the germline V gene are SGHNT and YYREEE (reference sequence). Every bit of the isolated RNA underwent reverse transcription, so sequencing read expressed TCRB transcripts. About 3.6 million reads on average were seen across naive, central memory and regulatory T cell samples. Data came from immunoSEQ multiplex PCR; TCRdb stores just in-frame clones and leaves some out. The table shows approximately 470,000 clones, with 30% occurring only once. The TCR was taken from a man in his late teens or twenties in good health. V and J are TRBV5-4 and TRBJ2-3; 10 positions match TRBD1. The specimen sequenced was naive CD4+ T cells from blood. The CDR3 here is CASSPGGQGVLADTQYF. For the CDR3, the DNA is TGTGCCAGCAGCCCGGGAGGACAGGGGGTTCTCGCAGATACGCAGTATTTT.